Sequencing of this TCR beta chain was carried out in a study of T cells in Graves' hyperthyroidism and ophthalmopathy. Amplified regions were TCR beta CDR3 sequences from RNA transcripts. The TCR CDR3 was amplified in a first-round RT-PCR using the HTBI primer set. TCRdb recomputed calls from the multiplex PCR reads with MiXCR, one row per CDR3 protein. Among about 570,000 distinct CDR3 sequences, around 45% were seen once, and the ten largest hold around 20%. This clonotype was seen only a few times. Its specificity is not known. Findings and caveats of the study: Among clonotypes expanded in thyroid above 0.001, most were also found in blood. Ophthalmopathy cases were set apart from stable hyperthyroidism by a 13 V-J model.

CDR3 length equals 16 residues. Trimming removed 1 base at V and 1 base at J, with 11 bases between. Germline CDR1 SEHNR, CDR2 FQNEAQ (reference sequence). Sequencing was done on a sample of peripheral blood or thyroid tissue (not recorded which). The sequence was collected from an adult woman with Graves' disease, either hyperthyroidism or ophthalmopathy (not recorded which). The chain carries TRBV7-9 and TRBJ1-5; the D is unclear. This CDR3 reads CASSLGAGQSNQPQHF. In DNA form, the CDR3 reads TGTGCCAGCAGCTTAGGTGCTGGGCAGAGCAATCAGCCCCAGCATTTT.